The present TCR beta chain was sequenced within a study of cytomegalovirus exposure and HLA in healthy donors. This CDR3 is 13 amino acids long. Trimming took 8 bases from V and 2 from J; bases not matched to a gene: 4. Germline V gives CDR1 SGHRS, CDR2 YFSETQ. PCR involved 60 Vbeta and 13 Jbeta primers. Assay: immunoSEQ multiplex PCR; the TCRdb copy retains only in-frame clones and omits some. The table has fewer than 200,000 clones, 82% seen once. The gene calls are TRBV5-1 and TRBJ2-1, with 7 bases fitting TRBD1. Sequencing input: PBMCs. The sequence was collected from a male donor in good health and CMV-seronegative. CDR3 sequence (DNA): TGCGCCAGTGGACAGGCCCCCTACAATGAGCAGTTCTTC. Translating it yields CASGQAPYNEQFF.